Reported below is one TCR beta chain. The data are from a study of OX40 agonist ivuxolimab in advanced cancers. Study background: A diagnosis of hepatocellular carcinoma, melanoma, renal cell or head and neck cancer was present in dose-escalation patients.

The CDR3 contains 15 residues. Trimming left V 0 bases short and J 2 bases short, with 11 bases between. Per the germline V gene, CDR1 is SGHAT and CDR2 is FQNNGV. TCRdb keeps only in-frame clones here, not all; method: immunoSEQ multiplex PCR. The sample includes 37,000 or so clones, more than 75% seen only once; the top ten take 1.9%. This clonotype was sampled from an adult with an advanced solid tumor such as melanoma, head and neck, liver or kidney cancer. The V and J genes are TRBV11-2 and TRBJ2-7; D gene unclear. Material: CD4+ or CD8+ T cells sorted from blood, obtained in a trial of the OX40 agonist ivuxolimab. CDR3 in amino acids: CASSLDRPRPYEQYF. CDR3 nucleotides: TGTGCCAGCAGCTTAGACCGGCCCCGCCCCTACGAGCAGTACTTC. Complete variable domain (other parts from reference TRBV11-2 and TRBJ2-7): EAGVAQSPRYKIIEKRQSVAFWCNPISGHATLYWYQQILGQGPKLLIQFQNNGVVDDSQLPKDRFSAERLKGVDSTLKIQPAKLEDSAVYLCASSLDRPRPYEQYFGPGTRLTVT.